Listed below are T cell receptor beta chains from one sample, sequenced in a study of blood T cell repertoires in COVID-19. Repertoires were generated with immunoSEQ multiplex PCR, while TCRdb's copy carries only in-frame clones and drops some. The sample contains 350,000 or so clones, around 88% of which appear only once. Source material: peripheral blood. These receptor sequences come from a man aged 25 to 40 with active or convalescent COVID-19. The CDR3 runs from the conserved cysteine through the conserved F or W.

CDR3 length,J gene,V gene,CDR3 protein
15,TRBJ2-7,TRBV29-1,CSVRGLAGSSYEQYF
14,TRBJ1-2,TRBV7-9,CASSLGQANYGYTF
17,TRBJ2-5,TRBV14,CASSQDLWSSRQGAQYF
15,TRBJ1-5,TRBV28,CASSLETLTDQPQHF
13,TRBJ1-2,TRBV30,CAFSPGTGVGYTF
18,TRBJ2-7,TRBV18,CASSPGTGGASNLYEQYF
18,TRBJ2-3,TRBV5-4,CASSPSSGLAALTDTQYF
13,TRBJ1-4,TRBV30,CAWSLDSNEKLFF
13,TRBJ2-1,TRBV14,CASSLNRGSEQFF
12,TRBJ1-4,TRBV18,CASSPRGEKLFF
13,TRBJ2-3,TRBV6-5,CASRTDSTDTQYF
13,TRBJ1-1,TRBV5-1,CASSPGDRVDAFF
12,TRBJ2-2,TRBV29-1,CSAEGDTGELFF
17,TRBJ2-2,TRBV7-9,CASSSRQGGPNTGELFF
15,TRBJ1-3,TRBV5-1,CASSLVAGRGNTIYF
14,TRBJ2-3,TRBV10-3,CAIRGLLSTDTQYF